This T cell receptor beta chain emerged from a study of technical replicates of blood from a few donors. Assay used: immunoSEQ multiplex PCR; TCRdb lists only in-frame clones, some missing. The data hold around 54,000 clones, with approximately 95% observed a single time. The material sequenced was T cells isolated from PBMCs. The origin of this receptor is a human donor in good health.

The CDR3 bases are TGCGCCAGCAGCCAGGCCACCGTGAACACTGAAGCTTTCTTT. The encoded protein is CASSQATVNTEAFF. The chain combines TRBV4-3 with TRBJ1-1; D call uncertain. The CDR3 is made up of 14 amino acids. CDR1 is LGHNA, CDR2 YSLEER, per germline. V lost 3 bases, J lost 0 bases, and 8 bases lay in between.